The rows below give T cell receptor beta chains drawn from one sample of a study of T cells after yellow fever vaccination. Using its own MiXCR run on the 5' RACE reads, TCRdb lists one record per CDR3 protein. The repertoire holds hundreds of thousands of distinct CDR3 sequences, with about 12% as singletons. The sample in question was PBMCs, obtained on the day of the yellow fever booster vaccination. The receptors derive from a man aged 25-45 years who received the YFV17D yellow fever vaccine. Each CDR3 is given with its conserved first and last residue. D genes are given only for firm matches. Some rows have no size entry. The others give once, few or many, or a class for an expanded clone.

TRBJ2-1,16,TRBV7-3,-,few,TGTGCCAGCAGCTTATTGGAGGGACCCTTATACAATGAGCAGTTCTTC,CASSLLEGPLYNEQFF
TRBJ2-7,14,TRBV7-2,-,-,TGTGCCAGCAGCCGTCTCGGAGGGTTTGACGAGCAGCACTTC,CASSRLGGFDEQHF
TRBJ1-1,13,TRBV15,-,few,TGTGCCACCAGCAGAGATTTGTACACTGAAGCTTTCTTT,CATSRDLYTEAFF
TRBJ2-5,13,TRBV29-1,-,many,TGCAGCGTGGGGCGGGACAGAAGAGAGACCCAGTACTTC,CSVGRDRRETQYF
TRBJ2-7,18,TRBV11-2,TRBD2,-,TGTGCCAGCAGCTTATCATGGTGGCTAGCGGGGGTCTCCTACGAGCAGTACTTC,CASSLSWWLAGVSYEQYF
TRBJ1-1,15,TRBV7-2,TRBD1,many,TGTGCCAGCAGCGCCAATACAGGGGGAGGAACTGAAGCTTTCTTT,CASSANTGGGTEAFF
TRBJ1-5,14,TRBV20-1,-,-,TGCAGTGCCTCTCGGCCACGATCCAATCAGCCCCAGCATTTT,CSASRPRSNQPQHF
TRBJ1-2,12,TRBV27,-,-,TGTGCCAGCAGACCAGGGTTCCTAGGCTACACCTTC,CASRPGFLGYTF
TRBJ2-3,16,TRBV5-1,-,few,TGCGCCAGCAGCCGAAGCGGGCCGCCTAGCACAGATACGCAGTATTTT,CASSRSGPPSTDTQYF
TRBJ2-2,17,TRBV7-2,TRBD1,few,TGTGCCAGCAGCAAAGAGCGACAGGGTTGGAACACCGGGGAGCTGTTTTTT,CASSKERQGWNTGELFF
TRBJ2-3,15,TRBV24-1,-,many,TGTGCCACCAGTGACCCGGGACGAGACACAGATACGCAGTATTTT,CATSDPGRDTDTQYF
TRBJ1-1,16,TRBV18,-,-,TGTGCCAGCTCTCGGGAAGTCTCCGCAATGAACACTGAAGCTTTCTTT,CASSREVSAMNTEAFF
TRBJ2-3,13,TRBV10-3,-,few,TGTGCCATCAGTGAGTCTGGTGGAGATACGCAGTATTTT,CAISESGGDTQYF
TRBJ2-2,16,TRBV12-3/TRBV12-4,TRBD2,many,TGTGCCAGCAGAGGGACTAGCGGGAGGGTAATCGGGGAGCTGTTTTTT,CASRGTSGRVIGELFF
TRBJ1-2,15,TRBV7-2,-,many,TGTGCCAGCAGCATCCAGAGGGGCTGGTTCTATGGCTACACCTTC,CASSIQRGWFYGYTF
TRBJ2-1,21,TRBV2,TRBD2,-,TGTGCCAGCAGTCGATTTGGGGCAGGGGATAGCGGGAGAGGCTACGGCAATGAGCAGTTCTTC,CASSRFGAGDSGRGYGNEQFF
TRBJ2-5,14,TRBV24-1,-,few,TGTGCCACCAGTGAGGCCGGGACCAAAGAGACCCAGTACTTC,CATSEAGTKETQYF
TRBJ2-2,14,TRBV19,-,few,TGTGCCAGTAGTCCCGGGACTCACACCGGGGAGCTGTTTTTT,CASSPGTHTGELFF
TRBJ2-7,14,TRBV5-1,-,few,TGCGCCAGCAGCTTGACCGACAGGCTCTACGAGCAGTACTTC,CASSLTDRLYEQYF
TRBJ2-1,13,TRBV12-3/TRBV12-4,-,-,TGTGCAAGCGGTAGCACAAGCTACAATGAGCAGTTCTTC,CASGSTSYNEQFF
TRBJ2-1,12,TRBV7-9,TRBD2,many,TGTGCCAGCAGCTCGACTAGCGGGAGCTCATTCTTC,CASSSTSGSSFF
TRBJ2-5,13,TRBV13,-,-,TGTGCCAGCAGCACCCGACTAGTGGAGACCCAGTACTTC,CASSTRLVETQYF
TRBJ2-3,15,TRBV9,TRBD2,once,TGTGCCAGCAGCGAGAGCGGGAGTCTTGCAGATACGCAGTATTTT,CASSESGSLADTQYF
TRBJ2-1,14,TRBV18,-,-,TGTGCCAGCTCACCTTTGCAGGGTGCGGATGAGCAGTTCTTC,CASSPLQGADEQFF
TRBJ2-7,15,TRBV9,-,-,TGTGCCAGCAGCGTAGGGTTGGCGAGTTCCTACGAGCAGTACTTC,CASSVGLASSYEQYF
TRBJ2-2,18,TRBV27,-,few,TGTGCCAGCAGTATGGGCGGGAAGAGGTTCGCGAACACCGGGGAGCTGTTTTTT,CASSMGGKRFANTGELFF
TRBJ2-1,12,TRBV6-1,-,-,TGTGCCAGCAGTGAACTTCACAATGAGCAGTTCTTC,CASSELHNEQFF
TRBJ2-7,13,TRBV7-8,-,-,TGTGCCAGCAGCTTAGGGGTTCAAAGCGAGCAGTACTTC,CASSLGVQSEQYF